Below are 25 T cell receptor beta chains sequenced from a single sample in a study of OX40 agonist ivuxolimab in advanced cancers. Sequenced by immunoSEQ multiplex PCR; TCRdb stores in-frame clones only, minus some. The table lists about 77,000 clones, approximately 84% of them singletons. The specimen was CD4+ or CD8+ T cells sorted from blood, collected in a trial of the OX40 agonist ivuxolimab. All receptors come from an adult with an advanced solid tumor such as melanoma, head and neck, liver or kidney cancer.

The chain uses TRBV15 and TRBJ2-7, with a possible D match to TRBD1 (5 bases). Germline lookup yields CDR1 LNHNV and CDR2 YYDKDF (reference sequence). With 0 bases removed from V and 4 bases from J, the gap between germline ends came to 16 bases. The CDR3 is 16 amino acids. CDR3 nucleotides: TGTGCCACCAGCAGAGATAATACGGGCAGGGTTTACGAGCAGTACTTC. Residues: CATSRDNTGRVYEQYF.

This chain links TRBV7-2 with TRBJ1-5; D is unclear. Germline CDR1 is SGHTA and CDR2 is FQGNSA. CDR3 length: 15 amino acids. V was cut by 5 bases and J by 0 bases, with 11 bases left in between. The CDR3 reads CASSPMVYSNQPQHF. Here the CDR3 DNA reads TGTGCCAGCAGCCCAATGGTATATAGCAATCAGCCCCAGCATTTT.

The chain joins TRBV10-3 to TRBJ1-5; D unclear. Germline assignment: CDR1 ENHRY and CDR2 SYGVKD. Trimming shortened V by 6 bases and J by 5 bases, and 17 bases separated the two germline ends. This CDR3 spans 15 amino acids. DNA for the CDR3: TGTGCCATCAGCCCCAGGTTTGGGGAGGATCAGCCCCAGCATTTT. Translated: CAISPRFGEDQPQHF.

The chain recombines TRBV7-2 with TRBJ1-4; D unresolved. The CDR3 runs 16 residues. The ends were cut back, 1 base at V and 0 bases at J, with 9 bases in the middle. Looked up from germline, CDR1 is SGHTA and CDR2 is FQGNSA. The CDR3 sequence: CASSLGHFATNEKLFF. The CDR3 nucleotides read TGTGCCAGCAGCTTAGGTCATTTTGCAACTAATGAAAAACTGTTTTTT.

CDR3 nucleotides: TGTGCCAGCAGCTTGGGTGATAATAGGGACCGCCGCAAAAACATTCAGTACTTC. It translates to CASSLGDNRDRRKNIQYF. The rearrangement joins TRBV7-9 to TRBJ2-4; D might be TRBD1 or TRBD2, each matching 5 bases. The CDR3 extends over 18 amino acids. The V gene lost 3 bases and the J gene lost 3 bases, with 21 bases spanning the gap. Germline V gives CDR1 SEHNR, CDR2 FQNEAQ (reference sequence).

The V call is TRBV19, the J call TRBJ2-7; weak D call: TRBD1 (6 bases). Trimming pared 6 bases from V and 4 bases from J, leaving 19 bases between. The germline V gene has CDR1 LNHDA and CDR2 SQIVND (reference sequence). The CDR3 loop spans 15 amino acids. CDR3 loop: CASSPIEGVLYEQYF. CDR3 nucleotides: TGTGCCAGTAGCCCTATAGAGGGGGTTCTTTACGAGCAGTACTTC.

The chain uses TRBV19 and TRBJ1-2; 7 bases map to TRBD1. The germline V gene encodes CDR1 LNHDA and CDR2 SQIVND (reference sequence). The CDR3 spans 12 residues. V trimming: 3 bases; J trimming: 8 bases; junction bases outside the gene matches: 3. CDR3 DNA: TGTGCCAGTAGTATTAGACAGGGCGGCTACACCTTC. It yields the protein CASSIRQGGYTF.

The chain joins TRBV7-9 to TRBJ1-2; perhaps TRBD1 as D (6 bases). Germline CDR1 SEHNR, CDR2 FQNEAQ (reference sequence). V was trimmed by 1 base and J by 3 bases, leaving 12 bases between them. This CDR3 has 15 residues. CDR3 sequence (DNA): TGTGCCAGCAGCTTAGGGACAGAATACTACTATGGCTACACCTTC. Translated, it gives CASSLGTEYYYGYTF.

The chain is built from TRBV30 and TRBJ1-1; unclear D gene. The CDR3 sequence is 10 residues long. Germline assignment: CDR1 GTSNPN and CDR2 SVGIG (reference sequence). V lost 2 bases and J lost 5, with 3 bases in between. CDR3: CAWSSTEAFF. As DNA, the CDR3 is TGTGCCTGGAGTTCAACTGAAGCTTTCTTT.

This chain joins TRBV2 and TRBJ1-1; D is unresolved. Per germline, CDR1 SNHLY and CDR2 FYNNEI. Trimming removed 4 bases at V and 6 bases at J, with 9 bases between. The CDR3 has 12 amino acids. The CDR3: CASSARRAEAFF. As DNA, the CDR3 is TGTGCCAGCAGTGCACGACGGGCTGAAGCTTTCTTT.

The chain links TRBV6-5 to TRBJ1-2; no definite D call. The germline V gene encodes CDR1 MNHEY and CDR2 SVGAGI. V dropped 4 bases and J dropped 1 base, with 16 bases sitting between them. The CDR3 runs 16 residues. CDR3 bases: TGTGCCAGCAGTTCCGAAGAAGCTAGATTTAACTATGGCTACACCTTC. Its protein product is CASSSEEARFNYGYTF.

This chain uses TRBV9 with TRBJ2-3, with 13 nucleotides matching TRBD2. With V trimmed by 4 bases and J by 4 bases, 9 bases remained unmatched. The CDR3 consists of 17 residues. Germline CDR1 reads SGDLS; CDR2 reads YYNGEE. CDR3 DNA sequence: TGTGCCAGCAGCCCCTGGACTAGCGGGAGATACCCAGATACGCAGTATTTT. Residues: CASSPWTSGRYPDTQYF.

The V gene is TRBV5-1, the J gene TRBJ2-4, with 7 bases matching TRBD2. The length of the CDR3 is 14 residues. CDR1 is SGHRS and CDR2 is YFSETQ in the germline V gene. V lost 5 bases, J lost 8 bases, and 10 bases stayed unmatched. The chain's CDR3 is CASRDPSGGDIQYF. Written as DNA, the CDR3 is TGCGCCAGCAGAGATCCTAGCGGAGGGGACATTCAGTACTTC.

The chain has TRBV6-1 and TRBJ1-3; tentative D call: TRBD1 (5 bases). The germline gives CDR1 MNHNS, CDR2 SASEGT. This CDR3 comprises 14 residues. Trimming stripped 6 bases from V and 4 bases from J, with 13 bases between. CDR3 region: CASSLSGRGNTIYF. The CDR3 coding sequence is TGTGCCAGCAGCCTCTCGGGGCGAGGAAACACCATATATTTT.

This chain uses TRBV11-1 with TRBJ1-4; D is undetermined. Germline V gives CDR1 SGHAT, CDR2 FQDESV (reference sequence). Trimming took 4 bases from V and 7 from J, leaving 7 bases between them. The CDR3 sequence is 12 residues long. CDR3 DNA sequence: TGTGCCAGCAGCTCCCGGGCTGAAAAACTGTTTTTT. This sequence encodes CASSSRAEKLFF.

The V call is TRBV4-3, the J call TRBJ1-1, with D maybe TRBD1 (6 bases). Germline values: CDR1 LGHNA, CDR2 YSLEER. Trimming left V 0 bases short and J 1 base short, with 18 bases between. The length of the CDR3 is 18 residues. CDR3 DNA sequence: TGCGCCAGCAGCCAAGAACGGGGTTCGGGGGGCAAGAACACTGAAGCTTTCTTT. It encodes CASSQERGSGGKNTEAFF.

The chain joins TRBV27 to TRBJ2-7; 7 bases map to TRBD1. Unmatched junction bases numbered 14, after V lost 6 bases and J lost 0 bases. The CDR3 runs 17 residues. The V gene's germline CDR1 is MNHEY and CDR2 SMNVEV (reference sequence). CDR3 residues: CASSPIPRTGSSYEQYF. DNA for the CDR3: TGTGCCAGCAGCCCCATCCCCAGGACAGGAAGCTCCTACGAGCAGTACTTC.

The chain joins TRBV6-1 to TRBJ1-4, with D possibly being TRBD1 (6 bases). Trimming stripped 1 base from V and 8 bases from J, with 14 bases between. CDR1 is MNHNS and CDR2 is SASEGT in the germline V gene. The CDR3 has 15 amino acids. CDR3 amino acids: CASSEVWGGREKLFF. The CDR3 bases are TGTGCCAGCAGTGAAGTATGGGGGGGCCGGGAAAAACTGTTTTTT.

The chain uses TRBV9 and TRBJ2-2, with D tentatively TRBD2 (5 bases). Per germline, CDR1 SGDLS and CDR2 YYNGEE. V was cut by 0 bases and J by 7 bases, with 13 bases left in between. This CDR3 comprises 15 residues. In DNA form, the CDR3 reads TGTGCCAGCAGCGTAGGGGGAGCAACCGTCGGGGAGCTGTTTTTT. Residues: CASSVGGATVGELFF. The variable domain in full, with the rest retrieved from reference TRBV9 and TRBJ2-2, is DSGVTQTPKHLITATGQRVTLRCSPRSGDLSVYWYQQSLDQGLQFLIQYYNGEERAKGNILERFSAQQFPDLHSELNLSSLELGDSALYFCASSVGGATVGELFFGEGSRLTVL.

The CDR3 reads CASSLAGAETQYF. CDR3 in DNA: TGCGCCAGCAGCTTGGCCGGGGCAGAGACCCAGTACTTC. The chain uses TRBV5-1 and TRBJ2-5, with D perhaps assigned TRBD1 or TRBD2 (5 bases each). The V end was cut by 0 bases, the J end by 4 bases, with 7 bases between. CDR3 size: 13 residues. The V gene's germline CDR1 is SGHRS and CDR2 YFSETQ.

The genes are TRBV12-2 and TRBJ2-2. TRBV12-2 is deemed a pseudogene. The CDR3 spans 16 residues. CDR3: CASRLAGGSNTGELFF. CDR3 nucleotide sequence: TGTGCAAGTCGCTTAGCGGGGGGCTCGAACACCGGGGAGCTGTTTTTT.

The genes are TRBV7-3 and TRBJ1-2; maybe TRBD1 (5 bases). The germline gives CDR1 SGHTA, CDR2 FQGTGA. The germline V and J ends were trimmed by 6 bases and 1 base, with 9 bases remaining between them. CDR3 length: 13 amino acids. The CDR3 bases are TGTGCCAGCAGTCCAGGGCGTAACTATGGCTACACCTTC. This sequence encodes CASSPGRNYGYTF.

The CDR3: CASSLDGPYEQYF. The CDR3 coding sequence is TGCGCCAGCAGCTTGGACGGCCCCTACGAGCAGTACTTC. The chain is built from TRBV5-1 and TRBJ2-7; no clear D gene. Germline V lookup: CDR1 SGHRS, CDR2 YFSETQ. The ends were cut back, 0 bases at V and 2 bases at J, with 6 bases in the middle. The CDR3 runs to 13 residues.

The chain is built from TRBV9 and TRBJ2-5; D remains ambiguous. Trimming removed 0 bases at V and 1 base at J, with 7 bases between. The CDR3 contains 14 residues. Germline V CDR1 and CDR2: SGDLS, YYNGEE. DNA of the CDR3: TGTGCCAGCAGCGTAGTTGAAAGCCAAGAGACCCAGTACTTC. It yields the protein CASSVVESQETQYF.

CDR3: CASSQDSANYEKLFF. For the CDR3, the DNA is TGCGCCAGCAGCCAAGATTCGGCCAACTATGAAAAACTGTTTTTT. This chain connects TRBV4-1 to TRBJ1-4; unclear D gene. CDR1 is MGHRA and CDR2 is YSYEKL in the germline V gene. V was shortened by 0 bases and J by 6 bases, with 11 bases between the two germline ends. The CDR3 is made up of 15 amino acids.